This is a list of T cell receptor beta chains from one sample in a study of cytomegalovirus exposure and HLA in healthy donors. Assay used: immunoSEQ multiplex PCR; TCRdb lists only in-frame clones, some missing. The profile covers under 200,000 clones, with just under 80% appearing a single time and 4.5% to 7.5% taken by the ten largest. Sequencing was carried out using PBMCs. The receptors derive from a woman aged 25-40 years in good health and CMV-seropositive. CDR3s include the opening cysteine and the closing phenylalanine or tryptophan. Each record gives: J gene, V gene, clone size, D gene, CDR3 protein, CDR3 DNA. D genes are given only for firm matches. Rows give clone size only sometimes, using once, few, many, or a class for an expanded clone.

j_call: TRBJ2-1; v_call: TRBV7-9; clone_size: once; d_call: TRBD2; cdr3_aa: CASSLRRLADNEQFF; cdr3_nt: TGTGCCAGCAGCTTAAGGAGACTAGCGGACAATGAGCAGTTCTTC
j_call: TRBJ2-7; v_call: TRBV2; clone_size: NA; d_call: NA; cdr3_aa: CAIPSDSGAKSSYEQYF; cdr3_nt: TGTGCCATACCCTCGGATAGTGGGGCGAAAAGCTCCTACGAGCAGTACTTC
j_call: TRBJ2-3; v_call: TRBV7-9; clone_size: once; d_call: TRBD1; cdr3_aa: CAGDRGGADTQYF; cdr3_nt: TGTGCCGGGGACAGGGGAGGTGCAGATACGCAGTATTTT
j_call: TRBJ2-1; v_call: TRBV28; clone_size: once; d_call: NA; cdr3_aa: CASSSLYQSSYNEQFF; cdr3_nt: TGTGCCAGCAGTTCCCTATACCAAAGCTCCTACAATGAGCAGTTCTTC
j_call: TRBJ2-3; v_call: TRBV5-1; clone_size: NA; d_call: NA; cdr3_aa: CASSSAEAGTTATQYF; cdr3_nt: TGCGCCAGCAGCTCGGCAGAAGCGGGGACAACGGCTACGCAGTATTTT
j_call: TRBJ2-1; v_call: TRBV18; clone_size: NA; d_call: NA; cdr3_aa: CASSPTEGKYNEQFF; cdr3_nt: TGTGCCAGCTCACCGACGGAGGGAAAGTACAATGAGCAGTTCTTC
j_call: TRBJ1-6; v_call: TRBV18; clone_size: once; d_call: TRBD1; cdr3_aa: CASSASGTGARSPLHF; cdr3_nt: TGTGCCAGCTCAGCTTCCGGGACAGGGGCGCGTTCACCCCTCCACTTT
j_call: TRBJ1-2; v_call: TRBV29-1; clone_size: NA; d_call: NA; cdr3_aa: CSVEDTSNYGYTF; cdr3_nt: TGCAGCGTTGAAGACACATCCAACTATGGCTACACCTTC
j_call: TRBJ2-6; v_call: TRBV2; clone_size: few; d_call: TRBD2; cdr3_aa: CASRPSGGALPGANVLTF; cdr3_nt: TGTGCCAGCCGGCCTAGCGGGGGGGCCCTCCCTGGGGCCAACGTCCTGACTTTC
j_call: TRBJ2-3; v_call: TRBV6-5; clone_size: NA; d_call: TRBD2; cdr3_aa: CASGRTSGGPNTQYF; cdr3_nt: TGTGCCAGCGGGAGGACTAGCGGGGGCCCCAATACGCAGTATTTT
j_call: TRBJ1-4; v_call: TRBV6-5; clone_size: NA; d_call: TRBD1; cdr3_aa: CASSYAGTVNEKLFF; cdr3_nt: TGTGCCAGCAGTTACGCCGGGACAGTGAATGAAAAACTGTTTTTT
j_call: TRBJ2-7; v_call: TRBV27; clone_size: NA; d_call: NA; cdr3_aa: CASSPRGGHEQYF; cdr3_nt: TGTGCCAGCAGTCCGAGAGGGGGTCACGAGCAGTACTTC
j_call: TRBJ1-1; v_call: TRBV10-1; clone_size: NA; d_call: NA; cdr3_aa: CASRAAGNGEAFF; cdr3_nt: TGCGCCAGCCGGGCCGCAGGGAATGGTGAAGCTTTCTTT
j_call: TRBJ2-7; v_call: TRBV15; clone_size: NA; d_call: NA; cdr3_aa: CATSREEGAGLYEQYF; cdr3_nt: TGTGCCACCAGCAGAGAAGAGGGCGCGGGTTTGTACGAGCAGTACTTC
j_call: TRBJ1-1; v_call: TRBV11-2; clone_size: NA; d_call: NA; cdr3_aa: CASSSRGGLGSYTEAFF; cdr3_nt: TGTGCCAGCAGCTCGAGGGGGGGGCTCGGATCCTACACTGAAGCTTTCTTT
j_call: TRBJ2-1; v_call: TRBV2; clone_size: once; d_call: NA; cdr3_aa: CASSELLRGKQFF; cdr3_nt: TGTGCCAGCAGTGAACTCCTCCGGGGTAAACAGTTCTTC
j_call: TRBJ1-4; v_call: TRBV7-9; clone_size: NA; d_call: NA; cdr3_aa: CSSSPRETTNEKLFF; cdr3_nt: TGTTCCAGCAGCCCACGTGAGACAACTAATGAAAAACTGTTTTTT
j_call: TRBJ2-1; v_call: TRBV7-2; clone_size: NA; d_call: TRBD1; cdr3_aa: CASSLEGARVDNEQFF; cdr3_nt: TGTGCCAGCAGCTTAGAGGGGGCTAGGGTAGACAATGAGCAGTTCTTC
j_call: TRBJ2-7; v_call: TRBV5-4; clone_size: NA; d_call: NA; cdr3_aa: CASSLRRGSYEQYF; cdr3_nt: TGTGCCAGCAGCTTGAGGAGAGGGTCCTACGAGCAGTACTTC
j_call: TRBJ1-2; v_call: TRBV6-5; clone_size: NA; d_call: NA; cdr3_aa: CASSYFRGIYGYTF; cdr3_nt: TGTGCCAGCAGTTATTTCAGGGGAATATATGGCTACACCTTC
j_call: TRBJ1-5; v_call: TRBV4-2; clone_size: NA; d_call: NA; cdr3_aa: CASSQDSQPQHF; cdr3_nt: TGTGCCAGCAGTCAAGACAGTCAGCCCCAGCATTTT
j_call: TRBJ2-7; v_call: TRBV7-8; clone_size: NA; d_call: NA; cdr3_aa: CASSLVQAREQYF; cdr3_nt: TGTGCCAGCAGCTTGGTACAGGCAAGGGAGCAGTACTTC
j_call: TRBJ2-7; v_call: TRBV28; clone_size: NA; d_call: TRBD2; cdr3_aa: CASSLRTSGNLYEQYF; cdr3_nt: TGTGCCAGCAGTTTAAGAACTAGCGGGAACCTCTACGAGCAGTACTTC
j_call: TRBJ1-2; v_call: TRBV7-6; clone_size: NA; d_call: NA; cdr3_aa: CASSYYGREVEGYTF; cdr3_nt: TGTGCCAGCAGTTACTATGGCAGGGAAGTAGAGGGCTACACCTTC
j_call: TRBJ2-1; v_call: TRBV27; clone_size: NA; d_call: NA; cdr3_aa: CASTPGGLHNEQFF; cdr3_nt: TGTGCCAGCACCCCCGGGGGGCTCCACAATGAGCAGTTCTTC
j_call: TRBJ2-2; v_call: TRBV9; clone_size: NA; d_call: NA; cdr3_aa: CASSVRGDNTGELFF; cdr3_nt: TGTGCCAGCAGCGTCAGGGGGGACAACACCGGGGAGCTGTTTTTT
j_call: TRBJ2-7; v_call: TRBV6-5; clone_size: NA; d_call: NA; cdr3_aa: CASSLYEFGEQYF; cdr3_nt: TGTGCCAGCAGTTTATACGAATTCGGCGAGCAGTACTTC
j_call: TRBJ2-1; v_call: TRBV15; clone_size: NA; d_call: NA; cdr3_aa: CATSRGGGDRSSNEQFF; cdr3_nt: TGTGCCACCAGCAGAGGGGGAGGGGACAGGTCCTCCAATGAGCAGTTCTTC
j_call: TRBJ2-3; v_call: TRBV7-9; clone_size: once; d_call: TRBD2; cdr3_aa: CAKSGLAVDTQYF; cdr3_nt: TGTGCCAAGTCGGGACTAGCGGTGGATACGCAGTATTTT
j_call: TRBJ1-3; v_call: TRBV7-2; clone_size: NA; d_call: TRBD1; cdr3_aa: CASSYLYRGDTIYF; cdr3_nt: TGTGCCAGCAGCTATCTTTACAGGGGAGACACCATATATTTT
j_call: TRBJ2-4; v_call: TRBV5-6; clone_size: NA; d_call: NA; cdr3_aa: CASSGGTGSIQYF; cdr3_nt: TGTGCCAGCAGCGGGGGGACGGGGAGCATTCAGTACTTC
j_call: TRBJ1-5; v_call: TRBV29-1; clone_size: NA; d_call: NA; cdr3_aa: CSVASAGGDQPQHF; cdr3_nt: TGCAGCGTTGCTTCTGCAGGAGGGGATCAGCCCCAGCATTTT
j_call: TRBJ2-1; v_call: TRBV5-1; clone_size: NA; d_call: TRBD2; cdr3_aa: CASSLRLAGGVNNEQFF; cdr3_nt: TGCGCCAGCAGCCTAAGACTAGCGGGGGGCGTAAACAATGAGCAGTTCTTC
j_call: TRBJ2-2; v_call: TRBV11-1; clone_size: NA; d_call: NA; cdr3_aa: CASSFFREVTGELFF; cdr3_nt: TGTGCCAGCAGCTTTTTTAGGGAGGTCACCGGGGAGCTGTTTTTT
j_call: TRBJ1-4; v_call: TRBV6-4; clone_size: NA; d_call: TRBD1; cdr3_aa: CASRRYRGLWEKLFF; cdr3_nt: TGTGCCAGCAGAAGATACAGGGGGCTTTGGGAAAAACTGTTTTTT
j_call: TRBJ1-1; v_call: TRBV7-9; clone_size: NA; d_call: NA; cdr3_aa: CASSLGAGEAFF; cdr3_nt: TGTGCCAGCAGCTTAGGCGCGGGTGAAGCTTTCTTT
j_call: TRBJ1-6; v_call: TRBV25-1; clone_size: NA; d_call: NA; cdr3_aa: CASSEFGQKNSPLHF; cdr3_nt: TGTGCCAGCAGTGAATTTGGACAGAAGAATTCACCCCTCCACTTT
j_call: TRBJ2-7; v_call: TRBV7-9; clone_size: few; d_call: TRBD2; cdr3_aa: CASSAPSSGPYEQYF; cdr3_nt: TGTGCCAGCAGCGCCCCCTCTAGCGGGCCCTACGAGCAGTACTTC
j_call: TRBJ1-5; v_call: TRBV6-1; clone_size: NA; d_call: NA; cdr3_aa: CASSEVGQNQPQHF; cdr3_nt: TGTGCCAGCAGTGAGGTGGGACAAAATCAGCCCCAGCATTTT
j_call: TRBJ2-7; v_call: TRBV2; clone_size: once; d_call: NA; cdr3_aa: CASSDHFYEQYF; cdr3_nt: TGTGCCAGCAGTGACCATTTCTACGAGCAGTACTTC
j_call: TRBJ1-6; v_call: TRBV19; clone_size: NA; d_call: NA; cdr3_aa: CASSREGMNSPLHF; cdr3_nt: TGTGCCAGTAGTAGGGAGGGGATGAATTCACCCCTCCACTTT
j_call: TRBJ1-5; v_call: TRBV27; clone_size: NA; d_call: NA; cdr3_aa: CASSFPNQPQHF; cdr3_nt: TGTGCCAGCAGTTTCCCAAATCAGCCCCAGCATTTT
j_call: TRBJ1-1; v_call: TRBV9; clone_size: once; d_call: NA; cdr3_aa: CASSVGSGVVTEAFF; cdr3_nt: TGTGCCAGCAGCGTAGGTTCAGGGGTAGTCACTGAAGCTTTCTTT
j_call: TRBJ2-2; v_call: TRBV5-1; clone_size: NA; d_call: NA; cdr3_aa: CASSLVSAGTNTGELFF; cdr3_nt: TGCGCCAGCAGCTTGGTTTCGGCAGGGACTAACACCGGGGAGCTGTTTTTT
j_call: TRBJ2-5; v_call: TRBV18; clone_size: NA; d_call: NA; cdr3_aa: CASQNQETQYF; cdr3_nt: TGTGCCAGCCAAAACCAAGAGACCCAGTACTTC
j_call: TRBJ1-4; v_call: TRBV5-1; clone_size: NA; d_call: NA; cdr3_aa: CASSLVGTSWEKLFF; cdr3_nt: TGCGCCAGCAGCTTGGTGGGCACAAGTTGGGAAAAACTGTTTTTT
j_call: TRBJ1-2; v_call: TRBV7-9; clone_size: NA; d_call: NA; cdr3_aa: CASSLGDPGGYTF; cdr3_nt: TGTGCCAGCAGCTTAGGAGACCCGGGGGGCTACACCTTC
j_call: TRBJ1-5; v_call: TRBV27; clone_size: NA; d_call: NA; cdr3_aa: CASSLQGSNQPQHF; cdr3_nt: TGTGCCAGCAGTTTACAGGGTAGCAATCAGCCCCAGCATTTT
j_call: TRBJ2-7; v_call: TRBV13; clone_size: NA; d_call: NA; cdr3_aa: CASSLRFGEDEQYF; cdr3_nt: TGTGCCAGCAGCTTAAGGTTTGGGGAGGACGAGCAGTACTTC
j_call: TRBJ1-1; v_call: TRBV19; clone_size: few; d_call: NA; cdr3_aa: CASSYTAGNTEAFF; cdr3_nt: TGTGCCAGTAGCTACACCGCGGGGAACACTGAAGCTTTCTTT
j_call: TRBJ2-7; v_call: TRBV28; clone_size: NA; d_call: TRBD1; cdr3_aa: CASSQQGYQQYF; cdr3_nt: TGTGCCAGCAGCCAACAGGGGTATCAGCAGTACTTC
j_call: TRBJ1-1; v_call: TRBV5-1; clone_size: NA; d_call: NA; cdr3_aa: CASSPDSGQASEAFF; cdr3_nt: TGCGCCAGCAGCCCGGATAGCGGCCAAGCGAGTGAAGCTTTCTTT
j_call: TRBJ1-4; v_call: TRBV5-1; clone_size: NA; d_call: TRBD1; cdr3_aa: CASSLSRRDRERRFEKLFF; cdr3_nt: TGCGCCAGCAGCTTGAGCCGCCGGGACAGGGAGAGACGATTTGAAAAACTGTTTTTT
j_call: TRBJ2-5; v_call: TRBV25-1; clone_size: NA; d_call: NA; cdr3_aa: CASSNPGAQYF; cdr3_nt: TGTGCCAGCAGTAACCCGGGGGCCCAGTACTTC
j_call: TRBJ2-2; v_call: TRBV27; clone_size: few; d_call: NA; cdr3_aa: CASSTGSSTGELFF; cdr3_nt: TGTGCCAGCAGTACAGGGTCTTCCACCGGGGAGCTGTTTTTT
j_call: TRBJ2-5; v_call: TRBV11-2; clone_size: NA; d_call: NA; cdr3_aa: CASTDRPETQYF; cdr3_nt: TGTGCCAGCACAGACAGGCCGGAGACCCAGTACTTC
j_call: TRBJ1-1; v_call: TRBV7-8; clone_size: NA; d_call: NA; cdr3_aa: CASSALRGTEAFF; cdr3_nt: TGTGCCAGCAGCGCCTTACGGGGCACTGAAGCTTTCTTT
j_call: TRBJ2-1; v_call: TRBV9; clone_size: NA; d_call: NA; cdr3_aa: CASSVVAVNNEQFF; cdr3_nt: TGTGCCAGCAGCGTAGTAGCGGTCAACAATGAGCAGTTCTTC